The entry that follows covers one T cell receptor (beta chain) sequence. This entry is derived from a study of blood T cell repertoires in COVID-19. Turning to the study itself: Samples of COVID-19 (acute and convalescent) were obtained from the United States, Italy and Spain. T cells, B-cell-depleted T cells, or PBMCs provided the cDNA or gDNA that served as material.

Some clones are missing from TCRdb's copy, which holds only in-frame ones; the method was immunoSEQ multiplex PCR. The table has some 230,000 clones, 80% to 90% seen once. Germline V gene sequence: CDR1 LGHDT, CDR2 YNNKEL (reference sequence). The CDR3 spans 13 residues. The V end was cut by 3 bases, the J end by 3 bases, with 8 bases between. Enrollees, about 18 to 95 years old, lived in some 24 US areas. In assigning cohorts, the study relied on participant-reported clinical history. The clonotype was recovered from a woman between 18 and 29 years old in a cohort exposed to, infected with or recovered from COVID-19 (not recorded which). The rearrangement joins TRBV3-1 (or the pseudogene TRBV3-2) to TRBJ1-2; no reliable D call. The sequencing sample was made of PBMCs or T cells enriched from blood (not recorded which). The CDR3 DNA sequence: TGTGCCAGCAGCCACCAACACGACTATGGCTACACCTTC. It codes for CASSHQHDYGYTF.